Listed below are T cell receptor beta chains from one sample, sequenced in a study of regulatory T cells in long-lasting Graves disease. MiXCR, applied by TCRdb to the multiplex PCR reads, yields one record per CDR3 protein. The sample shows approximately 540,000 distinct CDR3 sequences, approximately 12% of them seen only once. These data were likewise used in another study, on T cells in Graves' hyperthyroidism and ophthalmopathy.

Sequenced here: peripheral blood mononuclear cells (PBMCs), sampled at new diagnosis, from a patient treated with antithyroid drugs. The receptors come from a woman aged 30 to 39 with Graves disease. The CDR3 runs from the conserved cysteine through the conserved F or W. The D gene is left open where the match is weak. Size is omitted from some rows. Given values are once, few, many or a class for expanded clones.

CDR3 protein	CDR3 DNA	V gene	J gene	clone size	D gene
CASSPSDRDHSPLHF	TGTGCCAGCAGCCCCTCGGACAGGGACCATTCACCCCTCCACTTT	TRBV3-1	TRBJ1-6	NA	TRBD1
CASRGQGQQPQHF	TGTGCCAGCCGAGGACAGGGCCAGCAGCCCCAGCATTTT	TRBV27	TRBJ1-5	many	TRBD1
CASSPPAGGSGRRELLF	TGTGCCAGCAGCCCACCAGCGGGAGGGTCCGGACGCCGGGAGCTGCTTTTT	TRBV7-2	TRBJ2-2	NA	TRBD2
CASSPDAYYGYTF	TGTGCCAGCAGTCCGGACGCTTACTATGGCTACACCTTC	TRBV12-3/TRBV12-4	TRBJ1-2	many	NA
CSARQGSSYEQYF	TGCAGTGCAAGACAGGGGTCCTCCTACGAGCAGTACTTC	TRBV20-1	TRBJ2-7	few	TRBD1
CASSLKRSGRYTF	TGTGCCAGCAGCCTAAAGCGTTCCGGACGGTACACCTTC	TRBV27	TRBJ1-2	many	NA
CASSRSEGPSLHNEQFF	TGCGCCAGCAGCCGTTCTGAGGGCCCCAGTTTGCACAATGAGCAGTTCTTC	TRBV4-3	TRBJ2-1	NA	NA
CATRAGAYGNTIYF	TGTGCCACCAGGGCGGGGGCTTACGGAAACACCATATATTTT	TRBV15	TRBJ1-3	NA	NA
CASSLSGDSAYEQYF	TGTGCCAGCAGTTTATCAGGGGACTCTGCCTACGAGCAGTACTTC	TRBV27	TRBJ2-7	many	NA
CASSQDVGTGSTEAFF	TGTGCCAGCAGCCAAGATGTAGGTACAGGGAGCACTGAAGCTTTCTTT	TRBV3-1	TRBJ1-1	many	NA
CASSQRGQAFGETQYF	TGTGCCAGCAGCCAGCGCGGACAGGCGTTCGGGGAGACCCAGTACTTC	TRBV7-2	TRBJ2-5	many	TRBD1
CASSDRQGYGYTF	TGTGCCAGCAGTGACCGACAGGGTTATGGCTACACCTTC	TRBV6-1	TRBJ1-2	many	TRBD1
CATETGVSYEQYF	TGTGCCACCGAAACGGGGGTCTCCTACGAGCAGTACTTC	TRBV10-3	TRBJ2-7	many	NA
CSAGRFNQPQHF	TGCAGTGCTGGACGGTTCAATCAGCCCCAGCATTTT	TRBV20-1	TRBJ1-5	few	NA
CAWSLTANTEAFF	TGTGCCTGGAGTTTGACAGCGAACACTGAAGCTTTCTTT	TRBV30	TRBJ1-1	many	NA
CASKPRDRPGIGYTF	TGTGCCAGTAAACCTAGGGATCGCCCTGGGATTGGCTACACCTTC	TRBV19	TRBJ1-2	few	NA
CASSQEGAAPGLDPGELFF	TGTGCCAGCAGCCAAGAGGGGGCGGCTCCGGGACTAGACCCCGGGGAGCTGTTTTTT	TRBV3-1	TRBJ2-2	NA	TRBD2
CASPSTGNTIYF	TGTGCCAGTCCATCAACCGGAAACACCATATATTTT	TRBV19	TRBJ1-3	NA	NA
CASSPDRYYGYTF	TGTGCCAGCAGTCCCGACAGATACTATGGCTACACCTTC	TRBV6-1	TRBJ1-2	NA	NA
CSARYRGSSDTQYF	TGCAGTGCTAGATACAGGGGGAGCTCAGATACGCAGTATTTT	TRBV20-1	TRBJ2-3	NA	TRBD1
CASSTISGSPLHF	TGTGCCAGCAGTACAATTTCCGGTTCACCCCTCCACTTT	TRBV7-2	TRBJ1-6	few	NA
CASSQKSGSTGELFF	TGTGCCAGCAGCCAAAAAAGCGGGAGCACCGGGGAGCTGTTTTTT	TRBV5-4	TRBJ2-2	few	TRBD2
CASTELGYTDTQYF	TGTGCCAGCACCGAACTCGGCTACACAGATACGCAGTATTTT	TRBV5-5	TRBJ2-3	many	NA
CSARFGARNTDTQYF	TGCAGTGCTAGATTCGGGGCCCGAAACACAGATACGCAGTATTTT	TRBV20-1	TRBJ2-3	many	NA
CASRINRGAVSNEKLFF	TGTGCCAGCAGAATAAACAGGGGCGCCGTCTCTAATGAAAAACTGTTTTTT	TRBV6-1	TRBJ1-4	many	TRBD1
CSVGQSWNSPLHF	TGCAGCGTTGGACAGAGCTGGAATTCACCCCTCCACTTT	TRBV29-1	TRBJ1-6	NA	NA
CASSLYEGETQYF	TGTGCCAGCAGTTTATATGAGGGTGAGACCCAGTACTTC	TRBV27	TRBJ2-5	many	NA
CASSLRGTNNEQFF	TGTGCCAGCAGCCTACGAGGGACCAACAATGAGCAGTTCTTC	TRBV3-1	TRBJ2-1	NA	NA
CASSFGSYQIDNSPLHF	TGTGCCAGCAGTTTCGGTTCCTACCAAATCGATAATTCACCCCTCCACTTT	TRBV27	TRBJ1-6	many	NA
CASSIPGRNNEKLFF	TGTGCCAGTAGTATCCCGGGACGGAATAATGAAAAACTGTTTTTT	TRBV19	TRBJ1-4	many	NA
CASSSPGGSYEQYF	TGTGCCAGCAGTTCCCCCGGTGGCTCCTACGAGCAGTACTTC	TRBV6-2/TRBV6-3	TRBJ2-7	many	NA
CASSSTVSEQYF	TGTGCCAGCAGTTCAACAGTTTCCGAGCAGTACTTC	TRBV28	TRBJ2-7	many	NA
CASSCGAATDTQYF	TGTGCCAGCAGTTGCGGGGCTGCTACCGATACGCAGTATTTT	TRBV6-5	TRBJ2-3	few	NA
CATSGQGPDTQYF	TGTGCCACCAGTGGACAGGGCCCAGATACGCAGTATTTT	TRBV24-1	TRBJ2-3	few	TRBD1
CASNEAATDTQYF	TGTGCCAGCAACGAAGCGGCCACAGATACGCAGTATTTT	TRBV6-1	TRBJ2-3	many	NA
CASRDSTEAFF	TGCGCCAGCAGAGACAGTACTGAAGCTTTCTTT	TRBV5-1	TRBJ1-1	many	NA
CASSYSIGYGYTF	TGTGCCAGCAGTTACTCGATCGGATATGGCTACACCTTC	TRBV6-5	TRBJ1-2	many	NA
CASSLYMGEIETGELFF	TGTGCCAGCAGCCTCTATATGGGGGAGATAGAGACCGGGGAGCTGTTTTTT	TRBV7-8	TRBJ2-2	many	NA
CASSLPLREQFF	TGTGCCAGCAGCCTCCCCTTGCGGGAGCAGTTCTTC	TRBV6-2/TRBV6-3	TRBJ2-1	many	NA
CASSEVFSRLAGGKAYEQYF	TGTGCCAGCAGTGAAGTTTTCTCGCGTCTGGCGGGAGGTAAAGCCTACGAGCAGTACTTC	TRBV2	TRBJ2-7	NA	TRBD2
CASSYRGRLYEQYF	TGTGCCAGCAGTTACAGGGGGCGACTTTACGAGCAGTACTTC	TRBV28	TRBJ2-7	many	TRBD1
CSARAWLTGTREQYF	TGCAGTGCTAGAGCTTGGCTGACCGGGACGCGGGAGCAGTACTTC	TRBV20-1	TRBJ2-7	few	NA
CASSLVGGTYEQYF	TGTGCCAGCAGCTTAGTGGGGGGGACCTACGAGCAGTACTTC	TRBV7-2	TRBJ2-7	NA	TRBD2
CAWSFGGNTEAFF	TGTGCCTGGAGTTTCGGAGGGAACACTGAAGCTTTCTTT	TRBV30	TRBJ1-1	few	NA
CASSSYGSNEQFF	TGTGCCAGCAGTTCTTACGGGAGCAATGAGCAGTTCTTC	TRBV6-2/TRBV6-3	TRBJ2-1	many	NA
CASSLWTLYQETQYF	TGTGCCAGCAGCCTATGGACGCTGTACCAAGAGACCCAGTACTTC	TRBV7-2	TRBJ2-5	many	NA
CASSLVSRTYEQYF	TGCGCCAGCAGCTTGGTGTCTAGAACCTACGAGCAGTACTTC	TRBV5-1	TRBJ2-7	many	NA
CASSIERGRAKEQFF	TGTGCCAGTAGTATAGAACGGGGGCGGGCAAAGGAGCAGTTCTTC	TRBV19	TRBJ2-1	many	NA
CASSCQAGEGTDTQYF	TGTGCCAGCAGCTGTCAAGCGGGAGAGGGCACAGATACGCAGTATTTT	TRBV5-6	TRBJ2-3	many	TRBD2
CSARRSTGGFNQPQHF	TGCAGTGCCAGAAGATCGACCGGGGGTTTCAATCAGCCCCAGCATTTT	TRBV20-1	TRBJ1-5	many	NA
CASSLTGGTVGGEAFF	TGCGCCAGCAGCTTGACGGGGGGAACCGTGGGGGGTGAAGCTTTCTTT	TRBV5-1	TRBJ1-1	many	NA
CASSSSRGDNEQFF	TGTGCCAGCAGCTCTAGCCGGGGCGACAATGAGCAGTTCTTC	TRBV5-4	TRBJ2-1	few	NA
CATATGSNQPQHF	TGTGCCACCGCGACAGGGAGCAATCAGCCCCAGCATTTT	TRBV6-1	TRBJ1-5	many	TRBD1
CSAATRDTQYF	TGCAGTGCTGCCACTCGTGATACGCAGTATTTT	TRBV20-1	TRBJ2-3	once	NA
CASTGGVGLAGGKPTGELFF	TGTGCCAGCACCGGCGGTGTCGGACTAGCGGGAGGGAAACCCACCGGGGAGCTGTTTTTT	TRBV11-2	TRBJ2-2	many	TRBD2
CAWSRGRVETQYF	TGTGCCTGGAGTAGGGGACGGGTAGAGACCCAGTACTTC	TRBV30	TRBJ2-5	many	NA
CASHPLYRNTEAFF	TGTGCCAGCCACCCGTTGTACCGGAACACTGAAGCTTTCTTT	TRBV5-5	TRBJ1-1	many	NA
CASSEKRLAGGLYEQFF	TGTGCCAGCAGCGAGAAAAGACTAGCGGGAGGACTCTATGAGCAGTTCTTC	TRBV2	TRBJ2-1	many	TRBD2
CASSPSRDGYSYNEQFF	TGCGCCAGCAGCCCATCCCGGGACGGGTACTCCTACAATGAGCAGTTCTTC	TRBV5-1	TRBJ2-1	NA	NA
CASSVDRGSDTQYF	TGTGCCAGCAGCGTGGACAGGGGATCAGATACGCAGTATTTT	TRBV11-2	TRBJ2-3	many	TRBD1